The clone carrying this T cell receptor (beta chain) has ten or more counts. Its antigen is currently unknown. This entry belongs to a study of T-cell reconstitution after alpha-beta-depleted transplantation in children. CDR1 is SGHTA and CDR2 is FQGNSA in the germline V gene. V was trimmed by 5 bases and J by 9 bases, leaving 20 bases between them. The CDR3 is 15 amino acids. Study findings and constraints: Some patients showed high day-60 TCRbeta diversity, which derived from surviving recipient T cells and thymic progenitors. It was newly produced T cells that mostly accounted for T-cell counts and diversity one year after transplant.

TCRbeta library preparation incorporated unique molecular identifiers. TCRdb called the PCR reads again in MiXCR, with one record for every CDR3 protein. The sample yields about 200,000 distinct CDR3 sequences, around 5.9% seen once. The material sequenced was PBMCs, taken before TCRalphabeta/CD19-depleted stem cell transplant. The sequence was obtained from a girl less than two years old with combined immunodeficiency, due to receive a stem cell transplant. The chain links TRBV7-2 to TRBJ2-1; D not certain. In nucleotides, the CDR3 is TGTGCCAGCAGCATGACCCTTGGGGTGAATAGTGAGCAGTTCTTC. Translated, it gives CASSMTLGVNSEQFF. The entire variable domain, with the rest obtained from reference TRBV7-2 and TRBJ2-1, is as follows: GAGVSQSPSNKVTEKGKDVELRCDPISGHTALYWYRQSLGQGLEFLIYFQGNSAPDKSGLPSDRFSAERTGGSVSTLTIQRTQQEDSAVYLCASSMTLGVNSEQFFGPGTRLTVL.